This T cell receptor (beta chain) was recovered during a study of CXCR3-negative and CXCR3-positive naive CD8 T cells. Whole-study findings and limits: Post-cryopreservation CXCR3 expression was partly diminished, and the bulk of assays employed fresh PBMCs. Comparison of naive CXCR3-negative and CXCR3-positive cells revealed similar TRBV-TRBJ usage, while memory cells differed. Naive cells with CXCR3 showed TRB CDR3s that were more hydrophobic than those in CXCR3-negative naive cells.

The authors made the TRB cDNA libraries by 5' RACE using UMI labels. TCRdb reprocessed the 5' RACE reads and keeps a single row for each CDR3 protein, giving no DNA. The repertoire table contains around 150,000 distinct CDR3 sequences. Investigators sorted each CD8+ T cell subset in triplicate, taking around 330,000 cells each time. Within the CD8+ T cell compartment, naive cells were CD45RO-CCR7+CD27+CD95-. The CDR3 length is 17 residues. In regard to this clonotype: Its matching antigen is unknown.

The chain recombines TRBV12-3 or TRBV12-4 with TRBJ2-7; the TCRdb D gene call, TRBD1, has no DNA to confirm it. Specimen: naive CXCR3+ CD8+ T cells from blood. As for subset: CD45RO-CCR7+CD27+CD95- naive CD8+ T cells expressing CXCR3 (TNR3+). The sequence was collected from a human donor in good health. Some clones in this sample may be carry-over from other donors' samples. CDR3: CASSLDWSWDSTGEQYF.